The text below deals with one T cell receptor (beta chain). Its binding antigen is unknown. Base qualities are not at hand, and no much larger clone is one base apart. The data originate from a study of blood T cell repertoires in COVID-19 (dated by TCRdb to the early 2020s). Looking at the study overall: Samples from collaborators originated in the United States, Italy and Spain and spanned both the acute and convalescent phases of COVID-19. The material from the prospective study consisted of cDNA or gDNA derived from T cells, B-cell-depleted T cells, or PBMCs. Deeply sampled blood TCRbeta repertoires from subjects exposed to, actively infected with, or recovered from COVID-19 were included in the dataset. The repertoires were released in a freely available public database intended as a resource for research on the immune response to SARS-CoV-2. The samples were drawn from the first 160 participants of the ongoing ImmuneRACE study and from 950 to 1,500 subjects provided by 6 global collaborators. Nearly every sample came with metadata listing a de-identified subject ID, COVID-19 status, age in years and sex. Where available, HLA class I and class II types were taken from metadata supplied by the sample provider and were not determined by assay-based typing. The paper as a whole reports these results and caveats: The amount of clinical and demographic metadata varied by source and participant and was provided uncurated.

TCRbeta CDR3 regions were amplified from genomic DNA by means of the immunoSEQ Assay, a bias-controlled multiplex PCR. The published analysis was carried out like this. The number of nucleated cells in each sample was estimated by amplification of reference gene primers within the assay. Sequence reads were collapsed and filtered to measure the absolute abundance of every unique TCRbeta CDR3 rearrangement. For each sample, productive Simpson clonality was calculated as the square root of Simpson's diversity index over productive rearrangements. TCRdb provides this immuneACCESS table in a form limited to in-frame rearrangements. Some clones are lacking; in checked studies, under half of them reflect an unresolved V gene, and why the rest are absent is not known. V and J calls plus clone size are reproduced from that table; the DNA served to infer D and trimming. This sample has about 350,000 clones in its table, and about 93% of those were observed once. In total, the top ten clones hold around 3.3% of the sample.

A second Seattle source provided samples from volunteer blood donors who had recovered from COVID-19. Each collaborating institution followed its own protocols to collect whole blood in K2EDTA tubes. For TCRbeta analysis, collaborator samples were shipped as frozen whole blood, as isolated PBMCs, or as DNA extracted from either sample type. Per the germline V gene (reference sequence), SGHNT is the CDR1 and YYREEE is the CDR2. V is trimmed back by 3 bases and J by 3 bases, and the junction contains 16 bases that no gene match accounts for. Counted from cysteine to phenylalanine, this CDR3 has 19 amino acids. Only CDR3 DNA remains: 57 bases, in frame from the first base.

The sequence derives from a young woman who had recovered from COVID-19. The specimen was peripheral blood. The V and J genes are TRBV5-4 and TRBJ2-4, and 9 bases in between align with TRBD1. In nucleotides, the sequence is TGTGCCAGCAGCTATATAGGACAACAGGGGGCTGTGGGCAAAAACATTCAGTACTTC. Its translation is CASSYIGQQGAVGKNIQYF.